The 16 T cell receptor beta chains listed next were all sequenced from one sample in a study of beta chain features in type 1 diabetes. Reverse transcription of all isolated RNA meant that expressed TCRB transcripts were sequenced. Assay used: immunoSEQ multiplex PCR; TCRdb lists only in-frame clones, some missing. The data hold roughly 150,000 clones, with approximately 9.9% observed a single time. What was sequenced was central memory CD4+ T cells from blood. The source is a woman under 30 in good health.

This clone turned up a few times. Other DNA sequences in this sample translate to the same CDR3. V gene TRBV9 combines with J gene TRBJ2-2, with no clear D. V gave up 0 bases and J gave up 3 bases, with 3 bases separating them. Per germline, CDR1 SGDLS and CDR2 YYNGEE. The CDR3 has 13 residues. CDR3 amino acids: CASSVADTGELFF. The CDR3 coding sequence is TGTGCCAGCAGCGTAGCGGACACCGGGGAGCTGTTTTTT.

J is TRBJ2-3 and V is TRBV7-2, with 7 bases aligning to TRBD2. This CDR3 contains 15 residues. J lost 5 bases, V lost 3 bases, and 8 bases had no gene match. Looked up from germline, CDR1 is SGHTA and CDR2 is FQGNSA. In DNA, the CDR3 is TGTGCCAGCAGCTTGGGCGGGGAGGGCAGAGATACGCAGTATTTT. It codes for CASSLGGEGRDTQYF.

This clone occurred a few times. The chain combines TRBV30 with TRBJ2-1, with 7 bases aligning to TRBD2. The ends lost 7 bases at V and 3 bases at J; junction bases unmatched: 0. Germline V gives CDR1 GTSNPN, CDR2 SVGIG (reference sequence). CDR3 length: 11 amino acids. CDR3 loop: CASSGYNEQFF. The CDR3 region has the DNA TGTGCCTCTAGCGGCTACAATGAGCAGTTCTTC.

The chain combines TRBV7-9 with TRBJ1-4; a possible D gene is TRBD1 (5 bases). The CDR3 length is 14 residues. Germline assignment: CDR1 SEHNR and CDR2 FQNEAQ (reference sequence). The V gene lost 1 base and the J gene lost 4 bases, with 7 bases spanning the gap. Here the CDR3 DNA reads TGTGCCAGCAGCTTAGAGGGGAATAATGAAAAACTGTTTTTT. Translation gives CASSLEGNNEKLFF. Combining the CDR3 with reference TRBV7-9 and TRBJ1-4 gives the whole variable domain DTGVSQNPRHKITKRGQNVTFRCDPISEHNRLYWYRQTLGQGPEFLTYFQNEAQLEKSRLLSDRFSAERPKGSFSTLEIQRTEQGDSAMYLCASSLEGNNEKLFFGSGTQLSVL.

This clone was seen only a few times. V is TRBV16 and J is TRBJ2-7; D perhaps matches TRBD1 (6 bases). Germline V CDR1 and CDR2: KGHSY, FQNENV. Deletions cut 7 bases from V and 7 bases from J, with 20 bases between. The length of the CDR3 is 14 residues. The CDR3 protein is CASTEGGAYDEQYF. The CDR3 region has the DNA TGTGCCAGCACCGAAGGGGGAGCCTACGATGAGCAGTACTTC.

The gene calls are TRBV7-2 and TRBJ2-1; 9 bases are shared with TRBD2. Germline loops: CDR1 SGHTA, CDR2 FQGNSA. V lost 3 bases, J lost 10 bases, and 7 bases stayed unmatched. The CDR3 length is 14 residues. The CDR3 is CASSFQRGASEQFF. For the CDR3, the DNA is TGTGCCAGCAGCTTCCAGCGGGGGGCCTCCGAGCAGTTCTTC. The full variable domain, completed using reference TRBV7-2 and TRBJ2-1, is GAGVSQSPSNKVTEKGKDVELRCDPISGHTALYWYRQSLGQGLEFLIYFQGNSAPDKSGLPSDRFSAERTGGSVSTLTIQRTQQEDSAVYLCASSFQRGASEQFFGPGTRLTVL.

In the case of this clone: Other DNA sequences from this sample encode an identical CDR3 as well. The chain is built from TRBV2 and TRBJ1-4; D ambiguous. Trimming left V 4 bases short and J 6 bases short, with 6 bases between. Germline CDR1 SNHLY, CDR2 FYNNEI. This CDR3 has 12 residues. CDR3 nucleotides: TGTGCCAGCAGTGGAGGGTATGAAAAACTGTTTTTT. Protein: CASSGGYEKLFF.

The chain recombines TRBV2 with TRBJ2-5, with 9 bases lining up with TRBD2. The V gene's germline CDR1 is SNHLY and CDR2 FYNNEI. The ends lost 5 bases at V and 4 bases at J; junction bases unmatched: 8. The CDR3 is 15 amino acids. The CDR3 DNA reads as TGTGCCAGCAGTCCCCCCAGCGGGAGGCGAGAGACCCAGTACTTC. Protein product: CASSPPSGRRETQYF.

This clone occurred a few times. The chain combines TRBV9 with TRBJ1-1; no clear D gene. The CDR3 has 13 amino acids. CDR1 is SGDLS and CDR2 is YYNGEE in the germline V gene. Trimming cost V 1 base and J 4 bases, with 8 bases left between them. CDR3 DNA sequence: TGTGCCAGCAGCGTACACTCAGGCACTGAAGCTTTCTTT. Translating it yields CASSVHSGTEAFF.

The table lists this clone with a few counts. The chain couples TRBV6-5 to TRBJ2-3, with 9 positions matching TRBD1. The CDR3 sequence is 15 residues long. CDR1 and CDR2 (germline): MNHEY, SVGAGI. V trimming: 5 bases; J trimming: 6 bases; junction bases outside the gene matches: 9. The DNA of the CDR3 is TGTGCCAGCAGTACCGGGACAGGGAACGCCGATACGCAGTATTTT. Its translation is CASSTGTGNADTQYF.

V is TRBV14 and J is TRBJ1-3; TRBD1 is a possible D gene (6 bases). CDR1 and CDR2 (germline): SGHDN, FVKESK. This CDR3 region has 14 residues. The V gene lost 4 bases and the J gene lost 0 bases, with 7 bases spanning the gap. CDR3 sequence (DNA): TGTGCCAGCAGCCCGGGACACTCTGGAAACACCATATATTTT. Its protein product is CASSPGHSGNTIYF. The full variable domain, its missing parts supplied by reference TRBV14 and TRBJ1-3, is EAGVTQFPSHSVIEKGQTVTLRCDPISGHDNLYWYRRVMGKEIKFLLHFVKESKQDESGMPNNRFLAERTGGTYSTLKVQPAELEDSGVYFCASSPGHSGNTIYFGEGSWLTVV.

As to this clone: This same CDR3 is encoded by further DNA sequences in the sample. The chain joins TRBV2 to TRBJ1-2; D is perhaps TRBD1 (6 bases). The CDR3 is 13 residues long. Germline CDR1 reads SNHLY; CDR2 reads FYNNEI. Trimming removed 1 base from V and 3 bases from J, with 6 bases in between. The CDR3 DNA sequence: TGTGCCAGCAGTGAAGACAGGGACTATGGCTACACCTTC. As protein: CASSEDRDYGYTF. Full variable domain (outside the CDR3, taken from reference TRBV2 and TRBJ1-2): EPEVTQTPSHQVTQMGQEVILRCVPISNHLYFYWYRQILGQKVEFLVSFYNNEISEKSEIFDDQFSVERPDGSNFTLKIRSTKLEDSAMYFCASSEDRDYGYTFGSGTRLTVV.

A few counts support this clone. CDR3 nucleotide sequence: TGCGCCAGCAGCTTGGACAGCTACAATCAGCCCCAGCATTTT. Its translation: CASSLDSYNQPQHF. This sequence joins TRBV5-1 and TRBJ1-5; D call uncertain. This CDR3 is built from 14 residues. Trimming removed 0 bases at V and 3 bases at J, with 7 bases between. Germline V gene data show CDR1 as SGHRS and CDR2 as YFSETQ.

This clone was recorded a few times. This rearrangement joins TRBV5-1 to TRBJ2-5; maybe TRBD2 (6 bases). Germline V CDR1 and CDR2: SGHRS, YFSETQ. This CDR3 region has 15 residues. V was shortened by 2 bases and J by 1 base, with 12 bases between the two germline ends. The CDR3 coding sequence is TGCGCCAGCAGCTTTACGACTAGGGGCCAAGAGACCCAGTACTTC. As protein: CASSFTTRGQETQYF.

The genes are TRBV7-3 and TRBJ2-2; 7 nucleotides line up with TRBD1. From germline, CDR1 is SGHTA and CDR2 FQGTGA. The CDR3 has 15 residues. The ends lost 6 bases at V and 2 bases at J; junction bases unmatched: 6. Written as DNA, the CDR3 is TGTGCCAGCAGGGTGGGACAGAGAAACACCGGGGAGCTGTTTTTT. Its translation is CASRVGQRNTGELFF.

This clone has only a few counts. The chain carries TRBV7-9 and TRBJ1-2; D call uncertain. The CDR3 consists of 14 residues. Germline-derived CDR1 and CDR2 are SEHNR and FQNEAQ (reference sequence). V was cut by 0 bases and J by 1 base, with 6 bases left in between. CDR3 protein: CASSLARGNYGYTF. For the CDR3, the DNA is TGTGCCAGCAGCTTAGCGCGCGGTAACTATGGCTACACCTTC.